The 24 T cell receptor beta chains below come from one sample, sequenced in a study of cytomegalovirus exposure and HLA in healthy donors. PCR employed 60 Vbeta and 13 Jbeta primers. The method was immunoSEQ multiplex PCR; TCRdb's version includes in-frame clones alone and lacks a portion of them. The top ten clones hold about 2.2% of a sample with under 300,000 clones, under 80% of them seen once. The sequencing sample was made of PBMCs. These receptors originate from a female donor in good health and CMV-seronegative.

In this sample, this clone turned up a few times. The chain employs TRBV11-3 and TRBJ2-3; D call uncertain. V dropped 2 bases and J dropped 12 bases, with 12 bases sitting between them. This CDR3 spans 12 amino acids. The germline V gene encodes CDR1 SGHNT and CDR2 YENEEA. As DNA, the CDR3 is TGTGCCAGCAGCTTAATTCCCCCTCCCCAGTATTTT. Translated: CASSLIPPPQYF.

V and J are TRBV7-9 and TRBJ2-3; 7 bases map to TRBD1. V shed 5 bases, J shed 4 bases, and the junction held 3 bases outside the gene matches. The CDR3 totals 13 residues. CDR1 SEHNR and CDR2 FQNEAQ come from the germline V gene (reference sequence). In nucleotides, the CDR3 is TGTGCCAGCAGCCCCGGGACAGCAGATACGCAGTATTTT. This encodes CASSPGTADTQYF.

The J gene is TRBJ1-5, the V gene TRBV2; the D gene is possibly TRBD1 (5 bases). The germline V and J ends were trimmed by 5 bases and 6 bases, with 17 bases remaining between them. CDR3 length: 15 residues. Per the germline V gene, CDR1 is SNHLY and CDR2 is FYNNEI. CDR3 nucleotide sequence: TGTGCCAGCAGTTCCCAGGGTTGGGGCAGTCAGCCCCAGCATTTT. Translation: CASSSQGWGSQPQHF.

The chain uses TRBV2 and TRBJ2-6; TRBD1 aligns across 9 bases. This CDR3 region has 17 residues. V was clipped by 4 bases and J by 3 bases; unmatched bases: 7. CDR1 is SNHLY and CDR2 is FYNNEI in the germline V gene. The DNA for the CDR3 is TGTGCCAGCAGTGCGGGACAGGGAAACGGTGGGGCCAACGTCCTGACTTTC. Translation gives CASSAGQGNGGANVLTF.

In the case of this clone: The CDR3 end shows no conserved phenylalanine or tryptophan, and so a read error is likely. The DNA is omitted, as the CDR3 cannot be located on it reliably, and the CDR3 follows TCRdb's listing. The rearrangement uses TRBV6-1 and TRBJ1-2. The germline gives CDR1 MNHNS, CDR2 SASEGT. The CDR3 numbers 10 amino acids, ends counted. CDR3 sequence reads: CASSRPGRLT.

The rearrangement links TRBV9 to TRBJ2-3, with 9 positions matching TRBD2. Germline V CDR1 and CDR2: SGDLS, YYNGEE. V trimming: 2 bases; J trimming: 2 bases; junction bases outside the gene matches: 9. This CDR3 has 17 residues. CDR3 residues: CASSVDSLAGVTDTQYF. DNA for the CDR3: TGTGCCAGCAGCGTCGACTCATTAGCGGGAGTCACAGATACGCAGTATTTT.

This clone was detected a few times. The CDR3 DNA sequence: TGTGCCAGTAGTTCCTTAACACAGGGGCCGAACACTGAAGCTTTCTTT. This codes for CASSSLTQGPNTEAFF. The chain has TRBV19 and TRBJ1-1; 7 bases map to TRBD1. CDR1 LNHDA and CDR2 SQIVND come from the germline V gene (reference sequence). This CDR3 has 16 amino acids. V gave up 5 bases and J gave up 1 base; unmatched junction bases: 10. The whole variable domain, filled in from reference TRBV19 and TRBJ1-1, reads DGGITQSPKYLFRKEGQNVTLSCEQNLNHDAMYWYRQDPGQGLRLIYYSQIVNDFQKGDIAEGYSVSREKKESFPLTVTSAQKNPTAFYLCASSSLTQGPNTEAFFGQGTRLTVV.

This clone was detected a few times. V and J are TRBV7-2 and TRBJ2-6; D might be TRBD1 (5 bases). CDR3 length: 17 amino acids. Trimming cost V 3 bases and J 0 bases, with 12 bases left between them. Germline V lookup: CDR1 SGHTA, CDR2 FQGNSA. The CDR3 coding sequence is TGTGCCAGCAGCTTGGGGCAGCCCTTCTCTGGGGCCAACGTCCTGACTTTC. Translation: CASSLGQPFSGANVLTF.

J is TRBJ1-2 and V is TRBV28; weak D call: TRBD1 (5 bases). CDR1 is MDHEN, CDR2 SYDVKM, per germline. The CDR3 is made up of 13 amino acids. Trimming took 5 bases from V and 6 from J, leaving 13 bases between them. CDR3 in amino acids: CASSRGLRDGYTF. The CDR3 nucleotides read TGTGCCAGCAGTCGTGGGCTCAGGGATGGCTACACCTTC.

This chain links TRBV19 with TRBJ2-7; 7 nucleotides line up with TRBD2. The CDR3 is made up of 14 amino acids. V trimming: 7 bases; J trimming: 3 bases; junction bases outside the gene matches: 9. Germline assignment: CDR1 LNHDA and CDR2 SQIVND (reference sequence). DNA for the CDR3: TGTGCCAGTACCCTAGGAGCGGGATTCTACGAGCAGTACTTC. Its protein is CASTLGAGFYEQYF.

There are a few counts of this clone. The chain employs TRBV9 and TRBJ2-5; D ambiguous. CDR1 and CDR2 (germline): SGDLS, YYNGEE. The CDR3 loop spans 14 amino acids. Trimming shortened V by 0 bases and J by 3 bases, and 9 bases separated the two germline ends. CDR3 coding DNA: TGTGCCAGCAGCGTAGGAATGGAGAAAGAGACCCAGTACTTC. Translating gives CASSVGMEKETQYF.

About this clone itself: The junction shows a germline mismatch at one end, possibly a read error. Other DNA sequences from this sample encode an identical CDR3 as well. J is TRBJ2-1 and V is TRBV5-6; TRBD2 aligns across 7 bases. This CDR3 contains 16 residues. CDR1 and CDR2 (germline): SGHDT, YYEEEE. This chain's CDR3 is CASSLDKGTTYNEQFF. CDR3 sequence (DNA): TGTGCCAGCAGCTTGGATAAAGGGACTACTTACAATGAACAGTTCTTC.

The rearrangement links TRBV2 to TRBJ2-1; 12 nucleotides match TRBD2. This CDR3 spans 15 amino acids. The germline gives CDR1 SNHLY, CDR2 FYNNEI. Trimming took 6 bases from V and 9 from J; bases not matched to a gene: 9. The CDR3 here is CASSGTSGWGIEQFF. For the CDR3, the DNA is TGTGCCAGCAGCGGGACTAGCGGGTGGGGGATTGAGCAGTTCTTC.

There are a few counts of this clone. The chain has TRBV25-1 and TRBJ2-7, with 7 bases aligning to TRBD2. Germline values: CDR1 MGHDK, CDR2 SYGVNS. V lost 5 bases to trimming and J lost 2 bases; unmatched junction nucleotides: 6. The CDR3 totals 14 residues. Here the CDR3 reads CASSYREGPYEQYF. Written as DNA, the CDR3 is TGTGCCAGCAGTTATAGGGAGGGACCCTACGAGCAGTACTTC.

The CDR3 loop is CASTDRLYEQYF. The CDR3 DNA is TGTGCCAGCACCGACAGGCTTTACGAGCAGTACTTC. The chain is built from TRBV2 and TRBJ2-7, with a possible D match to TRBD1 (6 bases). Germline CDR1 is SNHLY and CDR2 is FYNNEI. The V end lost 7 bases, the J end lost 4 bases, and 11 bases lay between the germline ends. CDR3 length equals 12 residues.

There are a few counts of this clone. CDR3 in amino acids: CASSRTGGASNEKLFF. CDR3 nucleotide sequence: TGTGCCAGCAGTCGGACGGGGGGCGCGTCTAATGAAAAACTGTTTTTT. The chain uses TRBV13 and TRBJ1-4; tentative D call: TRBD1 (6 bases). V lost 6 bases to trimming and J lost 3 bases, with 17 bases between them. Germline V gene lookup returns CDR1 PRHDT and CDR2 FYEKMQ (reference sequence). The CDR3 has 16 amino acids.

The chain links TRBV5-4 to TRBJ2-7, with 8 bases matching TRBD1. With 5 bases clipped from V and 7 bases from J, the junction kept 14 bases outside the gene matches. Germline CDR1 SGHNT, CDR2 YYREEE (reference sequence). The length of the CDR3 is 15 residues. Here the CDR3 DNA reads TGTGCCAGCAGTTCGAGATCCGGGACAGGAAAAGAGCAGTACTTC. This codes for CASSSRSGTGKEQYF.

The rearrangement joins TRBV9 to TRBJ2-5; weak D call: TRBD2 (5 bases). Deletions cut 1 base from V and 1 base from J, with 11 bases between. Germline assignment: CDR1 SGDLS and CDR2 YYNGEE. The CDR3 is 15 amino acids. The chain's CDR3 is CASSVMGDPQETQYF. The CDR3 DNA reads as TGTGCCAGCAGCGTAATGGGAGACCCCCAAGAGACCCAGTACTTC.

This chain connects TRBV19 to TRBJ1-1, with 10 bases matching TRBD1. V dropped 8 bases and J dropped 5; count of bases not matched to a gene: 5. CDR3 length: 13 amino acids. CDR1 LNHDA and CDR2 SQIVND come from the germline V gene (reference sequence). The CDR3 is CASRDRGGTEAFF. CDR3 nucleotides: TGTGCCAGTCGGGACAGGGGCGGGACTGAAGCTTTCTTT. The whole variable domain, filled in from reference TRBV19 and TRBJ1-1, reads DGGITQSPKYLFRKEGQNVTLSCEQNLNHDAMYWYRQDPGQGLRLIYYSQIVNDFQKGDIAEGYSVSREKKESFPLTVTSAQKNPTAFYLCASRDRGGTEAFFGQGTRLTVV.

The count of this clone is one. The chain is built from TRBV15 and TRBJ1-2, with a weak D call TRBD1 (5 bases). Germline V gene lookup returns CDR1 LNHNV and CDR2 YYDKDF (reference sequence). The V end lost 0 bases, the J end lost 2 bases, and 10 bases lay between the germline ends. CDR3 length: 15 residues. Here the CDR3 reads CATSRDVGGNYGYTF. CDR3 in DNA: TGTGCCACCAGCAGAGATGTGGGGGGGAACTATGGCTACACCTTC.

This clone was observed a few times. The genes are TRBV7-8 and TRBJ2-1, with D tentatively TRBD2 (5 bases). CDR1 is SGHVS, CDR2 FQNEAQ, per germline. The CDR3 has 16 amino acids. Trimming took 5 bases from V and 5 from J, leaving 19 bases between them. CDR3 in amino acids: CASSTHVWEHHNEQFF. CDR3 DNA sequence: TGTGCCAGCAGCACCCATGTATGGGAGCACCACAATGAGCAGTTCTTC.

The chain links TRBV12-5 to TRBJ1-1; D call uncertain. CDR3 size: 12 residues. Germline CDR1 is LGHNT and CDR2 is FRNRAP. Trimming cost V 4 bases and J 4 bases, with 7 bases left between them. The CDR3 coding sequence is TGTGCTAGTGGTTCGCGGAGCACTGAAGCTTTCTTT. Translating it yields CASGSRSTEAFF.

Turning to this clone: Other nucleotide sequences in the sample specify the same CDR3. V gene TRBV27 combines with J gene TRBJ1-5; D is ambiguous. The CDR3 is made up of 15 amino acids. Germline CDR1 MNHEY, CDR2 SMNVEV (reference sequence). Trimming took 2 bases from V and 2 from J, leaving 10 bases between them. The CDR3 nucleotides read TGTGCCAGCAGTTTAAGTACCGGGGGCAATCAGCCCCAGCATTTT. Translation: CASSLSTGGNQPQHF.

This clone was detected only once. This sequence joins TRBV25-1 and TRBJ2-5; TRBD1 aligns across 9 bases. CDR3 length equals 13 residues. V gave up 6 bases and J gave up 3 bases; unmatched junction bases: 2. Per the germline V gene, CDR1 is MGHDK and CDR2 is SYGVNS. The CDR3 sequence: CASRRTGEETQYF. The CDR3 DNA reads TGTGCCAGCAGGAGGACAGGGGAAGAGACCCAGTACTTC.